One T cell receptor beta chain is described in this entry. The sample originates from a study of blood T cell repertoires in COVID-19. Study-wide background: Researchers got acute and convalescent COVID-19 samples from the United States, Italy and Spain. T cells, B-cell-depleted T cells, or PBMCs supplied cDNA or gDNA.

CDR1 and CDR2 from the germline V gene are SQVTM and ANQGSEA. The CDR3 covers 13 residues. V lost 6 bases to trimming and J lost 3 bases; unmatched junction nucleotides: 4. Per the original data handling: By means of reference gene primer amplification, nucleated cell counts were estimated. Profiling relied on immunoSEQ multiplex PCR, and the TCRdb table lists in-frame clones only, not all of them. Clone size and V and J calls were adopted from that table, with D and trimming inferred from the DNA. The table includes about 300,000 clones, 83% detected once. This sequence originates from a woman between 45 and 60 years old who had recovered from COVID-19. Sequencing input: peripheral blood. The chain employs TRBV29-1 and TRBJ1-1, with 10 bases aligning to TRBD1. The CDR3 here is CSVTGTGDTEAFF. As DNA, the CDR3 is TGCAGCGTCACCGGGACAGGGGACACTGAAGCTTTCTTT.